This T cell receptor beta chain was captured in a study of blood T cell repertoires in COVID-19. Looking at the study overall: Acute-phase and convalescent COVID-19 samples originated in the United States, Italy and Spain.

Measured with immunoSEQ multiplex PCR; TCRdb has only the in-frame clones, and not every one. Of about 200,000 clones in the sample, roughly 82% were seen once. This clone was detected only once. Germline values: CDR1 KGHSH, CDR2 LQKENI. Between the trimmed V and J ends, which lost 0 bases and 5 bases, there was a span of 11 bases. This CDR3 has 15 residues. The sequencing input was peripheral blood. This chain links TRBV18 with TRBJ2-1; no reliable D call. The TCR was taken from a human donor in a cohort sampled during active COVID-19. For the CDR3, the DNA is TGTGCCAGCTCACCACCGGCGACACCCAACAATGAGCAGTTCTTC. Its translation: CASSPPATPNNEQFF.